The following is a T cell receptor beta chain sequence with its context. Germline V gene sequence: CDR1 KGHSH, CDR2 LQKENI. There are 15 residues in the CDR3. The junction had 6 bases not matched to a gene; V was cut back by 3 bases and J by 4 bases. The data originate from a study of blood T cell repertoires in COVID-19. Study overall: COVID-19 samples, acute and convalescent, were from the United States, Italy and Spain. Sample material is recorded as cDNA or gDNA derived from T cells, B-cell-depleted T cells, or PBMCs.

In the authors' workflow: How many nucleated cells were present was estimated from reference gene primer amplification. The data were produced by immunoSEQ multiplex PCR, yet TCRdb's version contains in-frame clones alone and is incomplete. V and J calls and clone size follow that table, whereas D and trimming were derived from the DNA. The sample contains roughly 160,000 clones, approximately 90% of which appear only once. Followed longitudinally, the Seattle patients had been enrolled during active infection. Sequenced material: peripheral blood. This receptor was obtained from a man younger than 35 with COVID-19, enrolled during active disease. The genes are TRBV18 and TRBJ1-2; 9 bases match TRBD1. CDR3 region: CASSPGTGQPYGYTF. The CDR3 DNA sequence: TGTGCCAGCTCACCTGGGACAGGGCAACCCTATGGCTACACCTTC.